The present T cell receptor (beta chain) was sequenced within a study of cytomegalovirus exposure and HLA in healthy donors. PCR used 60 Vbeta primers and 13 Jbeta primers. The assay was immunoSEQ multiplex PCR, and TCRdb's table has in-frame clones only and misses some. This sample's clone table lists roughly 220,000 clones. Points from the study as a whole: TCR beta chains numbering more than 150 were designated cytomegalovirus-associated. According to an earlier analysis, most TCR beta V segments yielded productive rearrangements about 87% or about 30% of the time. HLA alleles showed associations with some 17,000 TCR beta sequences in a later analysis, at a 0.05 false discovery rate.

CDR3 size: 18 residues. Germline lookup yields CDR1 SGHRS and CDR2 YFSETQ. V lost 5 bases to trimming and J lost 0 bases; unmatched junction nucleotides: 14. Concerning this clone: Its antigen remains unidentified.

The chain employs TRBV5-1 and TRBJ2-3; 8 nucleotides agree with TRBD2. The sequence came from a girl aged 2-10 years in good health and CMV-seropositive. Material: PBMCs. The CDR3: CASRRDGRAGFSTDTQYF. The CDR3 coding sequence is TGCGCCAGCAGACGGGACGGGAGGGCCGGATTTAGCACAGATACGCAGTATTTT.